The 4 T cell receptor beta chains given below trace back to one sample, sequenced in a study of blood T cell repertoires in COVID-19. Sequenced by immunoSEQ multiplex PCR; TCRdb stores in-frame clones only, minus some. The data contain 110,000 or so clones, 80% to 90% of them singletons. Sequencing was done on a sample of peripheral blood. Receptors were obtained from a man between 40 and 49 years old with acute or convalescent COVID-19.

The rearrangement joins TRBV4-1 to TRBJ2-1; 9 bases fit TRBD2. The CDR3 has 17 amino acids. Trimming at V came to 0 bases and at J to 8 bases, leaving 11 bases not matched to a gene. Germline V lookup: CDR1 MGHRA, CDR2 YSYEKL. In DNA form, the CDR3 reads TGCGCCAGCAGCCAAGATATTGGGCGGGGGGGCACGGATGAGCAGTTCTTC. It is translated as CASSQDIGRGGTDEQFF.

This clone was detected only once. This sequence joins TRBV13 and TRBJ2-2; 8 bases agree with TRBD2. This CDR3 spans 19 amino acids. V gave up 5 bases and J gave up 5 bases; unmatched junction bases: 19. Germline V gene lookup returns CDR1 PRHDT and CDR2 FYEKMQ (reference sequence). CDR3 residues: CASSPVGGGGLTLTGELFF. The CDR3 nucleotides read TGTGCCAGCAGCCCAGTTGGTGGCGGGGGGCTCACCCTAACCGGGGAGCTGTTTTTT.

Note on this clone: Sequence at one end of the junction differs from germline and may be a read error. CDR3 in amino acids: CASSVFEGAGELFF. CDR3 sequence (DNA): TGTGCCAGCAGCGTATTTGAAGGGGCCGGCGAGCTGTTTTTT. The chain couples TRBV9 to TRBJ2-2; TRBD1 is a possible D gene (5 bases). Germline V CDR1 and CDR2: SGDLS, YYNGEE. The CDR3 covers 14 residues.

The chain employs TRBV2 and TRBJ2-3; TRBD2 agrees at 10 bases. The germline gives CDR1 SNHLY, CDR2 FYNNEI. Trimming took 5 bases from V and 6 from J; bases not matched to a gene: 17. The CDR3 consists of 18 residues. In nucleotides, the CDR3 is TGTGCCAGCAGTCTAAGAATTCTAGCGGGGGCCCTCGTGGATACGCAGTATTTT. Translation gives CASSLRILAGALVDTQYF.